What follows is one T cell receptor (beta chain) and its context. Data came from immunoSEQ multiplex PCR; TCRdb stores just in-frame clones and leaves some out. Of roughly 35,000 clones in the sample, roughly 88% were seen once. This sample is drawn from a study of blood T cell repertoires in COVID-19. Turning to the study itself: PBMCs, B-cell-depleted T cells, or T cells provided the cDNA or gDNA that made up the material.

The CDR3 totals 17 residues. The V and J ends lost 5 bases and 4 bases respectively, with 23 bases between them. Germline values: CDR1 SGHAT, CDR2 FQNNGV. The chain links TRBV11-2 to TRBJ2-5, with D perhaps TRBD2 (7 bases). The sequence was collected from a man aged 65 to 79 with acute or convalescent COVID-19. Material for sequencing was peripheral blood. The CDR3 DNA follows: TGTGCCAGCAGCCCTTATCCCGTGGGGGGGGCTCGAGAGACCCAGTACTTC. As protein: CASSPYPVGGARETQYF.